The rows below give T cell receptor beta chains drawn from one sample of a study of Graves' ophthalmopathy and Graves' hyperthyroidism. TCRdb itself ran the multiplex PCR reads through MiXCR, one entry per CDR3 protein. This sample has over 450,000 distinct CDR3 sequences; 13% to 15% occur once, and the top ten carry approximately 9.8%. Source material: blood. Receptors originate from a woman between 25 and 40 years old with Graves' ophthalmopathy. The conserved cysteine and the conserved F or W are not part of the CDR3 here.

J gene: TRBJ2-7; V gene: TRBV18; CDR3 protein: ASSPQPGIGSYEQY
J gene: TRBJ1-5; V gene: TRBV28; CDR3 protein: ASSETTGFPDQPQH
J gene: TRBJ2-7; V gene: TRBV7-8; CDR3 protein: ASSPDRGRGEQY
J gene: TRBJ2-5; V gene: TRBV6-1; CDR3 protein: ASRVAGVAPGLH
J gene: TRBJ2-5; V gene: TRBV2; CDR3 protein: ASRTGTSGGETQY
J gene: TRBJ1-6; V gene: TRBV30; CDR3 protein: AWSVQGNSPLH
J gene: TRBJ1-6; V gene: TRBV6-5; CDR3 protein: ASKFSTAPYNSPLH
J gene: TRBJ2-7; V gene: TRBV30; CDR3 protein: AWSVLLAGAYEQY
J gene: TRBJ2-7; V gene: TRBV7-9; CDR3 protein: ASSLAAGVRDEQY
J gene: TRBJ1-1; V gene: TRBV15; CDR3 protein: ATSIDTHTEAF
J gene: TRBJ1-1; V gene: TRBV18; CDR3 protein: ASSIQGLGNTEAF
J gene: TRBJ2-2; V gene: TRBV28; CDR3 protein: ASSSDGGYTGELF
J gene: TRBJ1-5; V gene: TRBV7-8; CDR3 protein: ASSFQGDTPNQPQH